The next 2 T cell receptor beta chains were all read from a single sample in a study of T cell changes during pregnancy in multiple sclerosis. Assay used: immunoSEQ multiplex PCR; TCRdb lists only in-frame clones, some missing. The sample records fewer than 40,000 clones, over 75% being singletons. The specimen was CD4+ T cells from peripheral blood mononuclear cells, collected in the first trimester of pregnancy. These receptors all stem from a female donor in good health, enrolled as a control in a pregnancy study.

This clone was detected once. CDR3 loop: CASSHGVGQPQHF. In nucleotides, the CDR3 is TGTGCCAGTAGCCACGGAGTCGGTCAGCCCCAGCATTTT. The chain recombines TRBV19 with TRBJ1-5; D call uncertain. V was shortened by 6 bases and J by 6 bases, with 12 bases between the two germline ends. This CDR3 has 13 residues. Germline values: CDR1 LNHDA, CDR2 SQIVND (reference sequence).

The J gene is TRBJ1-4, the V gene TRBV4-3; 7 nucleotides align to TRBD1. Trimming cost V 1 base and J 8 bases; bases outside gene matches: 7. This CDR3 spans 15 amino acids. Germline CDR1 is LGHNA and CDR2 is YSLEER. The CDR3 coding sequence is TGCGCCAGCAGCCAAGGCGACAGGGCGGGGGAAAAACTGTTTTTT. Amino acid sequence: CASSQGDRAGEKLFF.